These T cell receptor beta chains were read from a single sample in a study of CD8 T cells in Susac syndrome. TCRdb re-analysed the immunoSEQ multiplex PCR reads in MiXCR, keeping a single row per CDR3 protein. The sample lists 170,000 or so distinct CDR3 sequences, about 95% occurring once. The sample was CD8+ T cells from PBMCs. These receptors were obtained from a human donor with multiple sclerosis. Both conserved end residues are part of each CDR3. Each record gives: D gene, J gene, clone size, V gene, CDR3 DNA, CDR3 protein. A D gene is named only where the DNA matches it firmly. Where a row states a size, it is once, few, many or the class of an expanded clone; other rows omit it.

- | TRBJ1-1 | - | TRBV19 | TGTGCCAGTAGTATACGTGGAGGAGAAGCTTTCTTT | CASSIRGGEAFF
TRBD2 | TRBJ2-7 | - | TRBV28 | TGTGCCAGCACCCCGCGCGGGAGCTCCTACGAGCAGTACTTC | CASTPRGSSYEQYF
- | TRBJ2-1 | - | TRBV27 | TGTGCCAGCGCTGCGGGACGCCAGTACAATGAGCAGTTCTTC | CASAAGRQYNEQFF
- | TRBJ2-3 | once | TRBV7-8 | TGTGCCAGCAGCTTATTTGGTGGGGGGGCCGCAGATACGCAGTATTTT | CASSLFGGGAADTQYF
TRBD2 | TRBJ2-2 | - | TRBV27 | TGTGCCAGCAGTTCCCTAGCGGCGAACACCGGGGAGCTGTTTTTT | CASSSLAANTGELFF
TRBD2 | TRBJ2-7 | - | TRBV11-2 | TGTGCCAGCAGCTTGGTTCGCGGGAGAGCCTCCTACGAGCAGTACTTC | CASSLVRGRASYEQYF
- | TRBJ2-2 | - | TRBV5-6 | TGTGCCAGCAGCTTGCAAAACACCGGGGAGCTGTTTTTT | CASSLQNTGELFF
TRBD1 | TRBJ2-7 | - | TRBV19 | TGTGCCAGTAGCACCGGGACAGGGGTAAACGAGCAGTACTTC | CASSTGTGVNEQYF
- | TRBJ1-5 | once | TRBV7-2 | TGTGCCAGCAGCTTAGCCTGGGAGGGCAATCAGCCCCAGCATTTT | CASSLAWEGNQPQHF
- | TRBJ2-2 | - | TRBV20-1 | TGCAGTGCTAGAAGGGCCCCCGGGGAGCTGTTTTTT | CSARRAPGELFF
- | TRBJ2-1 | - | TRBV6-2/TRBV6-3 | TGTGCCAGCAGTTACCTGGGACTTGGACATGAGCAGTTCTTC | CASSYLGLGHEQFF
- | TRBJ1-1 | - | TRBV28 | TGTGCCAGCAGGGAGGAGGCCCTCGGTGTGGCTTTCTTT | CASREEALGVAFF
- | TRBJ1-1 | - | TRBV19 | TGTGCCATCTCGGACGGATATGAAGCTTTCTTT | CAISDGYEAFF
- | TRBJ1-2 | - | TRBV11-2 | TGTGCCAGCAGCTTAGATGCCGGGATAACCTATGGCTACACCTTC | CASSLDAGITYGYTF
TRBD2 | TRBJ2-7 | - | TRBV29-1 | TGCAGCGTTGGTGGGGGGAGAGCGGGAGTGTACGAGCAGTACTTC | CSVGGGRAGVYEQYF
- | TRBJ1-1 | - | TRBV14 | TGTGCCAGCAGCCAAGTGGGAACCGTTGAAGCTTTCTTT | CASSQVGTVEAFF
TRBD1 | TRBJ2-7 | - | TRBV7-8 | TGTGCCAGCAGCCAGGACAGGGGGCTATACGAGCAGTACTTC | CASSQDRGLYEQYF
- | TRBJ1-5 | - | TRBV2 | TGTGCCAGCAGTGAAGCGCTGGGGGGAGTGGATAGTCAGCCCCAGCATTTT | CASSEALGGVDSQPQHF
TRBD1 | TRBJ1-5 | - | TRBV20-1 | TGCAGTGCTACAAACCCGGACAGGCTGAATCAGCCCCAGCATTTT | CSATNPDRLNQPQHF